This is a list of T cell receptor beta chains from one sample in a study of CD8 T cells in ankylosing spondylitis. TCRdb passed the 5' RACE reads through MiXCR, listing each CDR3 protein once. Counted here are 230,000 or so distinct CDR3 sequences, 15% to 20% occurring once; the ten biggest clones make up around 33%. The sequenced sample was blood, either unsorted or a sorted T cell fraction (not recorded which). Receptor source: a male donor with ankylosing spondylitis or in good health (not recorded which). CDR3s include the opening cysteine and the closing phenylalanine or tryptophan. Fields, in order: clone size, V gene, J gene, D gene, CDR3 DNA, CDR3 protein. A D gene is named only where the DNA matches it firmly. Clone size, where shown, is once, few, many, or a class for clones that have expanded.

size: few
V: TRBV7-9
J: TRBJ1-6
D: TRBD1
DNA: TGTGCCAGCAGCTTAGACAGGGGGCACCCCCTCCACTTT
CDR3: CASSLDRGHPLHF

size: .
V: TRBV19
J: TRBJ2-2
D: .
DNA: TGTGCCAGTAATGAGCGGCACACCGGGGAGCTGTTTTTT
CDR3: CASNERHTGELFF

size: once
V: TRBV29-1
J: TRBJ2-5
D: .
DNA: TGCAGCGCGGAGGGGTCGGGAGAGACCCAGTACTTC
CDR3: CSAEGSGETQYF

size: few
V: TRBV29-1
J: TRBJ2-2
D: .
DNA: TGCAGCGTCCCGGGACCCGGGGCCGGGGAGCTGTTTTTT
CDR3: CSVPGPGAGELFF

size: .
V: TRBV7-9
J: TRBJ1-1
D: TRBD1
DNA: TGTGCCAGCAGCCCCGGGACAGGGGCATCGAACACTGAAGCTTTCTTT
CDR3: CASSPGTGASNTEAFF

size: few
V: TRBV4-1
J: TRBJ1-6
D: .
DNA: TGCGCCAGCAGCCAAGTTGAGGGGCTAAATTCACCCCTCCACTTT
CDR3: CASSQVEGLNSPLHF

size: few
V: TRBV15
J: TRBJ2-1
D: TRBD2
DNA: TGTGCCACCAGCAGAGAGCGGGAGGGGAACAATGAGCAGTTCTTC
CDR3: CATSREREGNNEQFF

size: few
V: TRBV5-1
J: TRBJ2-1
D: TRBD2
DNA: TGCGCCAGCAGCTTGGAGGGCGGGAGGGCCAATGAGCAGTTCTTC
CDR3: CASSLEGGRANEQFF

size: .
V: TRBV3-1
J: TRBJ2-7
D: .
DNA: TGTGCCAGCAGCCAAGGAGGCACTAGCATCTACGAGCAGTACTTC
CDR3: CASSQGGTSIYEQYF

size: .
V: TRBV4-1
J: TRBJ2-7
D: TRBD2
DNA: TGCGCCAGCAGCCAAGATGGTGGTAGCGGGAGGGCCCGGGAGCAGTACTTC
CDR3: CASSQDGGSGRAREQYF

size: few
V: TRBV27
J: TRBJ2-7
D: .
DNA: TGTGCCAGCAGTTCAAAGGGGGGCTCCTACGAGCAGTACTTC
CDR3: CASSSKGGSYEQYF

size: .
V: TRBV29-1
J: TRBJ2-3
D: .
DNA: TGCAGCGTTGAAGGTCTGTCCCTTTCGCTCACAGATACGCAGTATTTT
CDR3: CSVEGLSLSLTDTQYF

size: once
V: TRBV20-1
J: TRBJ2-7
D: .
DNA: TGCAGTGCTAGAGGGGGCCTCCGCTACGAGCAGTACTTC
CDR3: CSARGGLRYEQYF

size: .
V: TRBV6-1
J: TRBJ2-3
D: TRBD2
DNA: TGTGCCAGCTCAGGACTAGCGGGAAGAACAGATACGCAGTATTTT
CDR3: CASSGLAGRTDTQYF

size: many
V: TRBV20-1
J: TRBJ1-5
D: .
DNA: TGCAGTGCTAGAGATCGGGACGAGGGCAATCAGCCCCAGCATTTT
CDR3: CSARDRDEGNQPQHF

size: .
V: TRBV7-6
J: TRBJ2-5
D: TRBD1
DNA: TGTGCCAGCAGCTTAGCGATAGGGACAGGGGTTGTAGGGGAGACCCAGTACTTC
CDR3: CASSLAIGTGVVGETQYF

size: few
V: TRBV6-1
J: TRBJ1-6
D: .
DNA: TGTGCCAGCAGCCAACCCGGGCGTAGTCTCCACTTT
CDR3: CASSQPGRSLHF

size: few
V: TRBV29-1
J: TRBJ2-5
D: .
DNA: TGCAGCGTTGAGGCAGGGCTACAAGAGACCCAGTACTTC
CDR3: CSVEAGLQETQYF

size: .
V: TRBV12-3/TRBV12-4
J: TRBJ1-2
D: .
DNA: TGTGCCAGCAGTTTGGGCAGCGCTAACTATGGCTACACCTTC
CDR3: CASSLGSANYGYTF

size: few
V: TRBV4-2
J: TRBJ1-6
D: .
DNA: TGTGCCAGCAGCCAAGAGTTGGGGAATAATTCACCCCTCCACTTT
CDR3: CASSQELGNNSPLHF

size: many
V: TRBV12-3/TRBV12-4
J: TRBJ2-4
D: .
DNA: TGTGCCAGCAGCGGAGGGTTCGTGGATCTTAGGGACAACATTCAGTACTTC
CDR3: CASSGGFVDLRDNIQYF

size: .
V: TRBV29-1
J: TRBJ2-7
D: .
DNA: TGCAGCGTTGAAGATCAGAGGTTAGGGAGCAACGAGCAGTACTTC
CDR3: CSVEDQRLGSNEQYF

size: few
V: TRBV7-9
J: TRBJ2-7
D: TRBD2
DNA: TGTGCCAGCAGCTTTGGGACTAGCGGGGCCTACGAGCAGTACTTC
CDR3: CASSFGTSGAYEQYF

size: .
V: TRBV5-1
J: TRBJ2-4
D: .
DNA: TGCGCCAGCAGGGAAGAGGGACCTCGAGACCAAAACATTCAGTACTTC
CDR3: CASREEGPRDQNIQYF

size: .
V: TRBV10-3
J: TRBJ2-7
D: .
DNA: TGTGCCATCAGTGAGGGTTCCTACGAGCAGTACTTC
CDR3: CAISEGSYEQYF

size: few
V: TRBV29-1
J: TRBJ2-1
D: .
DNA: TGCAGCGTTGAGCCCGACACACCTGGGAATGAGCAGTTCTTC
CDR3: CSVEPDTPGNEQFF

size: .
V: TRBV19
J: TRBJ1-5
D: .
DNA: TGTGCCAGTAACCCCTGGCCAGGGCCCCAGCCCCAGCATTTT
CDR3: CASNPWPGPQPQHF

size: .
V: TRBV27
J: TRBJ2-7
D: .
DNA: TGTGCCAGCAGAATGCACCGGGCCCAGATCGAGCAGTACTTC
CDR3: CASRMHRAQIEQYF

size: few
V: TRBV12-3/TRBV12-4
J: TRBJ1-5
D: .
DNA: TGTGCCAGCACCCGAGGCGGATCACAGCCCCAGCATTTT
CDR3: CASTRGGSQPQHF

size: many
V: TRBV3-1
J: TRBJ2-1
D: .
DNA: TGTGCCAGCAGCCAAAGAGAGGTCGGGAGCTACAATGAGCAGTTCTTC
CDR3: CASSQREVGSYNEQFF

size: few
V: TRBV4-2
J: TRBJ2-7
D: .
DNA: TGTGCCAGCAGCCAAGACCCCGGGAGTCGGTACGAGCAGTACTTC
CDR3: CASSQDPGSRYEQYF

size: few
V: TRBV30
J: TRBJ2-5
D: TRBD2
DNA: TGTGCCTGGAGTGTCACCACTAGCGGGATCTTAGAGACCCAGTACTTC
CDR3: CAWSVTTSGILETQYF

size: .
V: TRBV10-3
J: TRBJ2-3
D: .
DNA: TGTGCCATCAGTGGGGGCGGTGCTAGCACAGATACGCAGTATTTT
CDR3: CAISGGGASTDTQYF

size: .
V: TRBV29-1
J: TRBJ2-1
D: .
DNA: TGCAGCGTTGAAGATCTTGGGGCGGGGTCAGGGCTTCAGAATGAGCAGTTCTTC
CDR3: CSVEDLGAGSGLQNEQFF

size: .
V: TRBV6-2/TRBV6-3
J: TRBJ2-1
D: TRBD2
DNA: TGTGCCAGCAGTTATCCTCTAGCGGGAGGGATCGATGAGCAGTTCTTC
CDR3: CASSYPLAGGIDEQFF

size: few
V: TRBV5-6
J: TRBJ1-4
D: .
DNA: TGTGCCAGCAGCTTGGAGGATGAAAAACTGTTTTTT
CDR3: CASSLEDEKLFF

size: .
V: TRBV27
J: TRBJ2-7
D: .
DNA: TGTGCCAGCAGTTTAAGCCGGGGGGCATATGACGAGCAGTACTTC
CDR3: CASSLSRGAYDEQYF

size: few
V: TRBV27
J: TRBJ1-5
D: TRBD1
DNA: TGTGCCAGCAGTAGTCGGGACAGGGGGCTTAGTCAGCCCCAGCATTTT
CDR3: CASSSRDRGLSQPQHF

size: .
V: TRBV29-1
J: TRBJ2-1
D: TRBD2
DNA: TGCAGCGTTGTTGCACTAGCGGTAGACAATGAGCAGTTCTTC
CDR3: CSVVALAVDNEQFF

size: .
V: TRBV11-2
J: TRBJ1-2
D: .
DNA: TGTGCCAGCAGCTTAGATCCTGCCACATTTAACTATGGCTACACCTTC
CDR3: CASSLDPATFNYGYTF

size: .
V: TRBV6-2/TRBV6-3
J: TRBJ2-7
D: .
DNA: TGTGCCACCACACTTTCAGGGGCCTACGAGCAGTACTTC
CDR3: CATTLSGAYEQYF

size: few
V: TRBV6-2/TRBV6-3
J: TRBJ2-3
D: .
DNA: TGTGCCAGCAGTTCTATAGCCAAGAGCACAGATACGCAGTATTTT
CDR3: CASSSIAKSTDTQYF

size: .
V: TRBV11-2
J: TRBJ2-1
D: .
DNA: TGTGCCAGCAGCGTTGACTCAAGCTCCTACAATGAGCAGTTCTTC
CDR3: CASSVDSSSYNEQFF

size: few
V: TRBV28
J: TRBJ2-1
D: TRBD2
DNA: TGTGCCAGCAGCCCGCCTTTGGGACTAGCGTACAATGAGCAGTTCTTC
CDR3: CASSPPLGLAYNEQFF

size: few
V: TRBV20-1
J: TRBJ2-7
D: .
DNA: TGCAGTGCTAGAGAAGGTGGGAACTACGAGCAGTACTTC
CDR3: CSAREGGNYEQYF

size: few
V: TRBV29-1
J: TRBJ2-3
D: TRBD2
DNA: TGCAGCGTTGACGGTCTAGCGGGAGCCGTAAACACAGATACGCAGTATTTT
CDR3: CSVDGLAGAVNTDTQYF

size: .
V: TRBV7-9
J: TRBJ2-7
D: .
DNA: TGTGCCAGCAGCAAGGTAGCCCTCCCCTACGAGCAGTACTTC
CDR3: CASSKVALPYEQYF

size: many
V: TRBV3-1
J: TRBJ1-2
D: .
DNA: TGTGCCAGCAGCCACCCCTTACAGGGAGATGGCTACACCTTC
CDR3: CASSHPLQGDGYTF

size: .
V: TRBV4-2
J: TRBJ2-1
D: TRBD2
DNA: TGTGCCAGCAGCCAAGCTATAATAGCGGGTGAGCAGTTCTTC
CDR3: CASSQAIIAGEQFF

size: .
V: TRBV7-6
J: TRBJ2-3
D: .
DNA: TGTGCCAGCAGCCCAAGGGACTCTGGCGTCCATACGCAGTATTTT
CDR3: CASSPRDSGVHTQYF

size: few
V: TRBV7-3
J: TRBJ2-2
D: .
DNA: TGTGCCAGCAGTGGTAGCACCGGGGAGCTGTTTTTT
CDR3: CASSGSTGELFF

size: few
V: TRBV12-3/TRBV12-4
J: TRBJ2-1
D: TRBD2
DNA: TGTGCCAGCAGTAGGACTAGCGGGAGGGCTGAGGAGCAGTTCTTC
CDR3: CASSRTSGRAEEQFF

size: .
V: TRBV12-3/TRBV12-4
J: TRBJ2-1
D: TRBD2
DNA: TGTGCCAGCAGGACTAGCGGGAGTGACAATGAGCAGTTCTTC
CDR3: CASRTSGSDNEQFF

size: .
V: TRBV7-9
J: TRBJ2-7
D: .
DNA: TGTGCCAGCAGTCCCGGGACCGCCGGCTACGAGCAGTACTTC
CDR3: CASSPGTAGYEQYF

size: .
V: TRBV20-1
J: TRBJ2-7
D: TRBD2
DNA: TGCAGTGCTAGATCCCTAGCGGGAGGAGGTGAGCAGTACTTC
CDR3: CSARSLAGGGEQYF

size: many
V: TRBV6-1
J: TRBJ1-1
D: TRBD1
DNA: TGTGCCAGCAGAAGCGGGACAGGGAGAAATATGCTGAACACTGAAGCTTTCTTT
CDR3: CASRSGTGRNMLNTEAFF

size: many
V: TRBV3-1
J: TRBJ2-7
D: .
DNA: TGTGCCAGCAGCCAAGTCCTACACTCCTACGAGCAGTACTTC
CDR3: CASSQVLHSYEQYF

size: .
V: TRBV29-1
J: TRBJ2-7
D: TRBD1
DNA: TGCAGCGTTTCAACAGGGGGCCTCTACGAGCAGTACTTC
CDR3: CSVSTGGLYEQYF